This T cell receptor (beta chain) was documented in a study of blood T cell dynamics during melanoma immunotherapy. Across the whole study: First-line therapy was either pembrolizumab or nivolumab with ipilimumab for metastatic melanoma.

The germline V and J ends were trimmed by 5 bases and 5 bases, with 7 bases remaining between them. Germline V gene data show CDR1 as LNHDA and CDR2 as SQIVND (reference sequence). The CDR3 is 12 residues long. This sample's time point: week 3, after first cycle of checkpoint inhibitor. General study findings and limits: Clones driving repertoire changes may be melanoma-specific or general immune activation.

The assay was immunoSEQ multiplex PCR, and TCRdb's table has in-frame clones only and misses some. The data hold 13,000 or so clones, with around 89% observed a single time. With respect to this clone: Its antigen is unidentified.

The source of this sequence is a human donor with melanoma. This material consisted of blood, taken from a patient treated with checkpoint blockade. The chain carries TRBV19 and TRBJ1-5; unclear D gene. The CDR3, as DNA: TGTGCCAGTAGTCGCAGAGATCAGCCCCAGCATTTT. Translating gives CASSRRDQPQHF.